These T cell receptor beta chains were read from a single sample in a study of shared clonotypes between healthy human individuals. The table came from immunoSEQ multiplex PCR; TCRdb's copy has only in-frame clones and leaves some out. The table shows more than 550,000 clones, with roughly 91% occurring only once. Sequenced: memory CD8+ T cells from PBMCs. Source of these receptors: a man younger than 30 in good health. Some clones in this sample may be carry-over from other donors' samples. The CDR3 runs from the conserved cysteine through the conserved F or W. The D gene is left open where the match is weak.

CASSQSRGITEAFF	TRBV4-3	14	TRBD1
CSVEISGSSYNEQFF	TRBV29-1	15	TRBD2
CASSVVSQETQYF	TRBV25-1	13	-
CASSQDLAQETQYF	TRBV4-2	14	-
CASSLLAEDRIYNEQFF	TRBV27	17	-
CASSEEWYGRTNEKLFF	TRBV6-1	17	-
CASSRSGTPSYEQYF	TRBV27	15	-
CASSLTSGRGEQYF	TRBV27	14	TRBD2
CASSFSYGTYEQYF	TRBV28	14	-
CASSGKREGIYEQYF	TRBV6-5	15	TRBD2
CASSSQWPQHF	TRBV5-8	11	-
CASSPGGGPNTEAFF	TRBV9	15	TRBD1
CASRGIAGGPQHF	TRBV27	13	-
CASSQGFPGGIADTQYF	TRBV4-3	17	TRBD2
CASSPGLTYEQYF	TRBV5-6	13	-
CASSQVGHYQETQYF	TRBV4-1	15	-
CASSLVAGSYEQYF	TRBV5-8	14	-
CASDRSGSSYNEQFF	TRBV28	15	TRBD2
CASSIDRETEAFF	TRBV19	13	-
CASSLAPWGNNEQFF	TRBV7-7	15	-
CASSPGSNYGYTF	TRBV6-5	13	-
CASSEAGAVYEQYF	TRBV2	14	-
CASSIDSLLNTEAFF	TRBV9	15	-
CASSLDPGTGDEQFF	TRBV5-5	15	TRBD1